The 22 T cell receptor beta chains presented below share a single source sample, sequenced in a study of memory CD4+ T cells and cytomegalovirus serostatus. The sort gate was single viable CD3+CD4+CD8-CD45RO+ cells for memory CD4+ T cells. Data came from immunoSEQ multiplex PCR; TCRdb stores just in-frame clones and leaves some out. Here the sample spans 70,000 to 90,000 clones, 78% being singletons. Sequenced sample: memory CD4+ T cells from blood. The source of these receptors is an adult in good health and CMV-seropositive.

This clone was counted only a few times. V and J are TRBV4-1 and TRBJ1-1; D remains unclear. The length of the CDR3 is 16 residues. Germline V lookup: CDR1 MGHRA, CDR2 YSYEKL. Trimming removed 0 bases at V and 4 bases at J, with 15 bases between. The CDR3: CASSQDFRPRITEAFF. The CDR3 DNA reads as TGCGCCAGCAGCCAAGATTTCAGGCCGCGGATCACTGAAGCTTTCTTT.

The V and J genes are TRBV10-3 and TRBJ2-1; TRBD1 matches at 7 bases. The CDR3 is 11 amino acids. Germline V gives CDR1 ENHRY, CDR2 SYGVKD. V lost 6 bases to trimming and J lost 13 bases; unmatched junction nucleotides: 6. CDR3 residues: CAISADRRQFF. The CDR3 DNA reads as TGTGCCATCAGCGCGGACAGGCGACAGTTCTTC.

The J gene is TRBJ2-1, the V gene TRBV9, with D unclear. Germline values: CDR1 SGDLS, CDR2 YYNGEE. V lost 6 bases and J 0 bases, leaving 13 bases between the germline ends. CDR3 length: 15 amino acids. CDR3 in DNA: TGTGCCAGCAACTTAGGTGTCAGCTCCTACAATGAGCAGTTCTTC. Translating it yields CASNLGVSSYNEQFF. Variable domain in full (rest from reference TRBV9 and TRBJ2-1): DSGVTQTPKHLITATGQRVTLRCSPRSGDLSVYWYQQSLDQGLQFLIQYYNGEERAKGNILERFSAQQFPDLHSELNLSSLELGDSALYFCASNLGVSSYNEQFFGPGTRLTVL.

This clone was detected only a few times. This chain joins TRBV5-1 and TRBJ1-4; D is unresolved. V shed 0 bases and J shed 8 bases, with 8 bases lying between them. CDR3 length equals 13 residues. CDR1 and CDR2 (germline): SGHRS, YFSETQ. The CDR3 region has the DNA TGCGCCAGCAGCTTGGTGGTGGGGGAAAAACTGTTTTTT. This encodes CASSLVVGEKLFF. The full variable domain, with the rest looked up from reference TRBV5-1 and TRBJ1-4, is KAGVTQTPRYLIKTRGQQVTLSCSPISGHRSVSWYQQTPGQGLQFLFEYFSETQRNKGNFPGRFSGRQFSNSRSEMNVSTLELGDSALYLCASSLVVGEKLFFGSGTQLSVL.

This CDR3 reads CASSFYPVRTGELFF. CDR3 in DNA: TGTGCCAGCAGTTTCTATCCCGTTCGGACCGGGGAGCTGTTTTTT. V usage is TRBV28 and J usage is TRBJ2-2; no firm D call. V lost 3 bases and J lost 5, with 13 bases in between. The CDR3 contains 15 residues. CDR1 is MDHEN, CDR2 SYDVKM, per germline.

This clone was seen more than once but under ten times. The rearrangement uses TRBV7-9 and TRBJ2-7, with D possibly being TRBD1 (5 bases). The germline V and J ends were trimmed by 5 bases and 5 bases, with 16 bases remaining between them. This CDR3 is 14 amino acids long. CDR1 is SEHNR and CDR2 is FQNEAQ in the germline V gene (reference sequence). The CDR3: CASSAGHGPDEQYV. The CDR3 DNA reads TGTGCCAGCAGCGCAGGACACGGACCCGACGAGCAGTACGTC.

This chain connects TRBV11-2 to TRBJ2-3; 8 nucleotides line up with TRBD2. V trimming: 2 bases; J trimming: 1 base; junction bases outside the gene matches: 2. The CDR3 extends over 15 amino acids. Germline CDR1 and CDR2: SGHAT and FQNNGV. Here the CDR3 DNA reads TGTGCCAGCAGCTTAATGACTAGCGGCACAGATACGCAGTATTTT. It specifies CASSLMTSGTDTQYF.

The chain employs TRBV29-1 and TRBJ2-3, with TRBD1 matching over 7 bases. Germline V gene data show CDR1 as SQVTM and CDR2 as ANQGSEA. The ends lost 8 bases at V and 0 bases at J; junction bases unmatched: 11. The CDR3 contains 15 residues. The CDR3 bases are TGCAGCATTAGACAGGGAATAACTAGCACAGATACGCAGTATTTT. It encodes CSIRQGITSTDTQYF.

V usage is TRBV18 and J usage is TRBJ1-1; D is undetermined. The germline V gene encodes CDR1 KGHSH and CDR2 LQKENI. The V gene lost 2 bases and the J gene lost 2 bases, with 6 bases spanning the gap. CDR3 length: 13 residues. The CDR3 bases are TGTGCCAGCTCACCAATGGGAAACACTGAAGCTTTCTTT. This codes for CASSPMGNTEAFF.

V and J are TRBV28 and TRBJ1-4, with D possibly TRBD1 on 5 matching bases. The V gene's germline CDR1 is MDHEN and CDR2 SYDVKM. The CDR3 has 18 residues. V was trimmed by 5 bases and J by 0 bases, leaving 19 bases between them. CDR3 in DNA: TGTGCCAGCAGTCCCCCTTCGAAGGGGATTGCAACTAATGAAAAACTGTTTTTT. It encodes CASSPPSKGIATNEKLFF. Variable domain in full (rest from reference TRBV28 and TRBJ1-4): DVKVTQSSRYLVKRTGEKVFLECVQDMDHENMFWYRQDPGLGLRLIYFSYDVKMKEKGDIPEGYSVSREKKERFSLILESASTNQTSMYLCASSPPSKGIATNEKLFFGSGTQLSVL.

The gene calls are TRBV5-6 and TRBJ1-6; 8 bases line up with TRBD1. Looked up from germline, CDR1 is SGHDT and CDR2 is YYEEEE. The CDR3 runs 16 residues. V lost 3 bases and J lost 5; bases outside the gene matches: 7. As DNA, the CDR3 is TGTGCCAGCAGCTGGCTCAAGGACAGGGATAATTCACCCCTCCACTTT. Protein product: CASSWLKDRDNSPLHF.

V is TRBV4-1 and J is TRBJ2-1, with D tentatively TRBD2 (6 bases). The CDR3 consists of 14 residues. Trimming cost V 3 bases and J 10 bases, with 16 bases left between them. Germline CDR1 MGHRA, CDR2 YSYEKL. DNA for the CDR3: TGCGCCAGCAGCCAGTGGGGACGGGCGGGGGAGCAGTTCTTC. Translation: CASSQWGRAGEQFF.

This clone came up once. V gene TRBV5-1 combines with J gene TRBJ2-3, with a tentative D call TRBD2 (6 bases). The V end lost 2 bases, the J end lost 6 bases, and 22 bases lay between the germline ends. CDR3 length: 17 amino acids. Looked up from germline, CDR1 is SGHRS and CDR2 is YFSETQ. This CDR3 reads CASSFNRSGLSQDTQYF. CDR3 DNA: TGCGCCAGCAGCTTTAACCGATCGGGACTCAGTCAGGATACGCAGTATTTT.

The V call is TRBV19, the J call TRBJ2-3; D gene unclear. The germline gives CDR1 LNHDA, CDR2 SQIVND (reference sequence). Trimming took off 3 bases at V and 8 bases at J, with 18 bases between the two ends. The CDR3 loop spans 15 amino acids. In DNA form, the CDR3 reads TGTGCCAGTAGTATTGCCCCTCGCGGCCGCGCTACGCAGTATTTT. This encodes CASSIAPRGRATQYF.

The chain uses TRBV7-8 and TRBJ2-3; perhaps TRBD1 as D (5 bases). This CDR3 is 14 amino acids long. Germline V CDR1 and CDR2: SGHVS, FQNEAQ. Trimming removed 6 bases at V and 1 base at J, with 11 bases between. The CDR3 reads CASRAREGTDTQYF. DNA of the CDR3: TGTGCCAGCAGGGCCAGGGAAGGCACAGATACGCAGTATTTT.

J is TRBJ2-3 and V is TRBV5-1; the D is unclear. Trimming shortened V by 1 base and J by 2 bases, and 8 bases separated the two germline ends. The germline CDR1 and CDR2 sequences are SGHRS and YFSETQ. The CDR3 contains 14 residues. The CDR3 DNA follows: TGCGCCAGCAGCTTGACCAGTACCACAGATACGCAGTATTTT. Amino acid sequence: CASSLTSTTDTQYF. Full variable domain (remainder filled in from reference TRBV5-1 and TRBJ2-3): KAGVTQTPRYLIKTRGQQVTLSCSPISGHRSVSWYQQTPGQGLQFLFEYFSETQRNKGNFPGRFSGRQFSNSRSEMNVSTLELGDSALYLCASSLTSTTDTQYFGPGTRLTVL.

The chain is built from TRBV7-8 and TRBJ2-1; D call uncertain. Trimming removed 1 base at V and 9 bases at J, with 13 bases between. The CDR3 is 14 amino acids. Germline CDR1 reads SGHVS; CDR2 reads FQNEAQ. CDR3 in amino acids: CASSLVVTNTEQFF. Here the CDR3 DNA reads TGTGCCAGCAGCTTAGTCGTCACCAATACTGAGCAGTTCTTC.

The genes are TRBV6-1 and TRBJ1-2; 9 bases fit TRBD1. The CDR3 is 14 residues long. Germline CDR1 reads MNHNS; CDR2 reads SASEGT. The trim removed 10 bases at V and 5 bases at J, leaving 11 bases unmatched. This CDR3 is CATRPPGQGYGYTF. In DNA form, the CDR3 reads TGTGCCACGCGACCTCCGGGACAGGGTTATGGCTACACCTTC.

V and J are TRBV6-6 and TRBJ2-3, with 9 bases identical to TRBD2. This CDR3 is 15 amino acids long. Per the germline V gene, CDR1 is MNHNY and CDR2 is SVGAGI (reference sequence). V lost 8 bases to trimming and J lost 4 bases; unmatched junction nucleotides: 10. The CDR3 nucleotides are TGTGCCAGCTGGGGGTTTGCGGGAGGGCCAGATACGCAGTATTTT. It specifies CASWGFAGGPDTQYF.

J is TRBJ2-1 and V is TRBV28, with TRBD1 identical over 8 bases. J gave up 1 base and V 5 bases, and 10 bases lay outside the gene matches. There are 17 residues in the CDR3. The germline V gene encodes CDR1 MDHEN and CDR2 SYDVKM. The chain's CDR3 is CASSTRQGPYSYNEQFF. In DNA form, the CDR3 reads TGTGCCAGCAGTACTCGACAGGGGCCATATTCCTACAATGAGCAGTTCTTC. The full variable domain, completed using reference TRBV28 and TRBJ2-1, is DVKVTQSSRYLVKRTGEKVFLECVQDMDHENMFWYRQDPGLGLRLIYFSYDVKMKEKGDIPEGYSVSREKKERFSLILESASTNQTSMYLCASSTRQGPYSYNEQFFGPGTRLTVL.

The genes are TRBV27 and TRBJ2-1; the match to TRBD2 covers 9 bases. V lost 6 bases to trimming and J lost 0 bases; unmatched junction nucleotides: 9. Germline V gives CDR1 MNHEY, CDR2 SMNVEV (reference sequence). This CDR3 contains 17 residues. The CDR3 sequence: CASRGAGGRSSYNEQFF. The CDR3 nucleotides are TGTGCCAGCAGGGGGGCGGGAGGGAGGAGCTCCTACAATGAGCAGTTCTTC.

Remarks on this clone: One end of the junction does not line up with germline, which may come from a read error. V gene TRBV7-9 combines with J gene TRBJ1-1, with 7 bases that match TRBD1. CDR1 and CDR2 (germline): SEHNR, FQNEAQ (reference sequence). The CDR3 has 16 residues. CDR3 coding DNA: TGTGCCAGCAGCCTAGCGAAGGGGGCCGGGAGCACTGAAGCTTTCTTT. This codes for CASSLAKGAGSTEAFF. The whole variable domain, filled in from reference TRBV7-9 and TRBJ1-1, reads DTGVSQNPRHKITKRGQNVTFRCDPISEHNRLYWYRQTLGQGPEFLTYFQNEAQLEKSRLLSDRFSAERPKGSFSTLEIQRTEQGDSAMYLCASSLAKGAGSTEAFFGQGTRLTVV.